This T cell receptor beta chain stems from a study of T cell responses to AZD1222 COVID-19 vaccine. Study at large: Analyses pooled second doses at about 4 or about 12 weeks. Study-level findings and limits: Spike-specific TCRs gained breadth and depth after people received two AZD1222 doses.

Per germline, CDR1 MNHEY and CDR2 SMNVEV (reference sequence). Deletions cut 0 bases from V and 0 bases from J, with 12 bases between. This CDR3 is 17 amino acids long. A word on this clone: As yet, its antigen is unknown.

Measured with immunoSEQ multiplex PCR; TCRdb has only the in-frame clones, and not every one. Seen here are more than 65,000 clones, approximately 80% observed once, and the top ten hold under 25%. This rearrangement joins TRBV27 to TRBJ2-1; D might be TRBD2 (5 bases). The sequencing here drew on peripheral blood, taken on day 0 of AZD1222 vaccination. The clonotype comes from an adult in good health. CDR3 loop: CASSLSRRVSSYNEQFF. The CDR3 bases are TGTGCCAGCAGTTTATCAAGGCGGGTAAGCTCCTACAATGAGCAGTTCTTC.